Presented here are 9 T cell receptor beta chains from one specimen sequenced in a study of a mutant IDH1 vaccine in newly diagnosed glioma. Time point noted: week 47, end of study. The vaccine gave 300 ug of a 20-mer mutant IDH1 peptide subcutaneously per dose. These receptors' targets are unknown. The assay was immunoSEQ multiplex PCR, and TCRdb's table has in-frame clones only and misses some. The sample contains 45,000 to 55,000 clones, roughly 83% of which appear only once. Sequencing was performed on PBMCs, taken from a glioma patient whose treatment included an IDH1 peptide vaccine. These receptors all stem from a woman aged 25-40 years with glioma. Some clones in this sample may be carry-over from other donors' samples.

The chain uses TRBV9 and TRBJ2-7; 10 bases map to TRBD1. V trimming: 4 bases; J trimming: 7 bases; junction bases outside the gene matches: 11. CDR1 is SGDLS, CDR2 YYNGEE, per germline. The CDR3 covers 15 residues. Written as DNA, the CDR3 is TGTGCCAGCAGCCACAAAGCCGGGACAGGGGTTGAGCAGTACTTC. Translation: CASSHKAGTGVEQYF.

The genes are TRBV12-5 and TRBJ2-2, with 10 bases matching TRBD1. J was trimmed by 3 bases and V by 3 bases; bases with no gene match: 4. CDR1 and CDR2 from the germline V gene are LGHNT and FRNRAP. The CDR3 extends over 16 amino acids. The CDR3 here is CASGLGTGVYTGELFF. The CDR3 DNA sequence: TGTGCTAGTGGTTTAGGGACAGGGGTGTACACCGGGGAGCTGTTTTTT.

The table lists this clone with a few counts. The CDR3 sequence: CASSLSAATNEKLFF. CDR3 in DNA: TGTGCCAGCAGCTTATCAGCAGCAACTAATGAAAAACTGTTTTTT. This chain connects TRBV7-6 to TRBJ1-4, with D unresolved. Looked up from germline, CDR1 is SGHVS and CDR2 is FNYEAQ. There are 15 residues in the CDR3. The V and J ends lost 2 bases and 0 bases respectively, with 7 bases between them.

The V call is TRBV5-4, the J call TRBJ2-5; 7 bases are shared with TRBD2. The CDR3 totals 15 residues. Germline CDR1 is SGHNT and CDR2 is YYREEE (reference sequence). With 5 bases clipped from V and 3 bases from J, the junction kept 10 bases outside the gene matches. The chain's CDR3 is CASRRAGDRKETQYF. DNA of the CDR3: TGTGCCAGCAGGCGGGCGGGAGATCGGAAAGAGACCCAGTACTTC.

The genes are TRBV27 and TRBJ2-7; perhaps D is TRBD1 or TRBD2 (6 bases each). The CDR3 is made up of 14 amino acids. CDR1 and CDR2 (germline): MNHEY, SMNVEV (reference sequence). Trimming cost V 5 bases and J 0 bases, with 11 bases left between them. CDR3 DNA sequence: TGTGCCAGCAGTAGCGGAGGGGGCTCCTACGAGCAGTACTTC. As protein: CASSSGGGSYEQYF.

A single count supports this clone. The chain recombines TRBV7-8 with TRBJ2-1, with D maybe TRBD1 (6 bases). Germline V gene lookup returns CDR1 SGHVS and CDR2 FQNEAQ. The CDR3 runs 14 residues. The V end lost 5 bases, the J end lost 7 bases, and 15 bases lay between the germline ends. The DNA of the CDR3 is TGTGCCAGCAGCCCCACAGGGTTAAGTAATGAGCAGTTCTTC. Its translation: CASSPTGLSNEQFF.

The chain combines TRBV30 with TRBJ1-1; D might be TRBD1 (6 bases). CDR3 length: 12 residues. CDR1 is GTSNPN and CDR2 is SVGIG in the germline V gene (reference sequence). With 5 bases removed from V and 0 bases from J, the gap between germline ends came to 7 bases. CDR3 protein: CAWQGMNTEAFF. Here the CDR3 DNA reads TGTGCCTGGCAGGGGATGAACACTGAAGCTTTCTTT.

The chain uses TRBV5-6 and TRBJ1-2, with D unclear. This CDR3 comprises 12 residues. CDR1 and CDR2 (germline): SGHDT, YYEEEE. Trimming shortened V by 3 bases and J by 4 bases, and 7 bases separated the two germline ends. Here the CDR3 DNA reads TGTGCCAGCAGCTCGGCTCCCTATGGCTACACCTTC. Its protein product is CASSSAPYGYTF.

This clone was seen a single time. CDR3 protein: CARSLRLVCPGEKLFF. The CDR3 DNA reads as TGTGCCAGAAGCTTGAGGTTGGTTTGTCCAGGTGAAAAACTGTTTTTT. This rearrangement joins TRBV5-3 to TRBJ1-4; no clear D. TRBV5-3 is assigned to the ORF class and has an uncertain function. V was shortened by 1 base and J by 7 bases, with 17 bases between the two germline ends. CDR3 length: 16 residues.